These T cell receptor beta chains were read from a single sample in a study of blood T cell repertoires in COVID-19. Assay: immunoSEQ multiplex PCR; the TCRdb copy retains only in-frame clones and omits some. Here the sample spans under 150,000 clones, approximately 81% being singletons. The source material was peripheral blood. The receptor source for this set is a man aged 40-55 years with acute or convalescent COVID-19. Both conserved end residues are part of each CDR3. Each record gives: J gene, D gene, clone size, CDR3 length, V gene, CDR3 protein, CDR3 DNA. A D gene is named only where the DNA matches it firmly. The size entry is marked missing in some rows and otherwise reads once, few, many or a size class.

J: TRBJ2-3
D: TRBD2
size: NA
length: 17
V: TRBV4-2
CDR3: CASSQVLLAGGTDTQYF
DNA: TGTGCCAGCAGCCAAGTCCTACTAGCGGGAGGCACAGATACGCAGTATTTT

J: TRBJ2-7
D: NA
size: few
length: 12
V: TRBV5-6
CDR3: CASSKRYYEQYF
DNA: TGTGCCAGCAGCAAACGGTACTACGAGCAGTACTTC

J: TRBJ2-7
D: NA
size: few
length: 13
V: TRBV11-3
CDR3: CASSLGPVYEQYF
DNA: TGTGCCAGCAGCTTAGGCCCAGTCTACGAGCAGTACTTC

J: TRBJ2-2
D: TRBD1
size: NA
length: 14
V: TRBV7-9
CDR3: CASSTDRDTGELFF
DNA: TGTGCCAGCAGCACGGACAGGGACACCGGGGAGCTGTTTTTT

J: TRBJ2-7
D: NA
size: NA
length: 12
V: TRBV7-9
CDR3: CASSLAGTEQYF
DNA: TGTGCCAGCAGCTTAGCGGGGACAGAGCAGTACTTC

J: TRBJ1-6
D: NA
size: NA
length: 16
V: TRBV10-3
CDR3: CAISDVGRVPNSPLHF
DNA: TGTGCCATCAGTGACGTGGGCAGGGTCCCCAATTCACCCCTCCACTTT

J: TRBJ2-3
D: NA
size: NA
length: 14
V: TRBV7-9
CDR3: CASSLSGSTDTQYF
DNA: TGTGCCAGCAGCTTGTCAGGGAGCACAGATACGCAGTATTTT

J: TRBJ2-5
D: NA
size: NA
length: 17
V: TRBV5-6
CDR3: CASSLKELWGGHETQYF
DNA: TGTGCCAGCAGCTTGAAGGAATTGTGGGGGGGCCACGAGACCCAGTACTTC

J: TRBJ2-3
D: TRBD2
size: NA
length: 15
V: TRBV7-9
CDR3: CASSRSGGVTDTQYF
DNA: TGTGCCAGCAGTCGAAGCGGGGGGGTCACAGATACGCAGTATTTT

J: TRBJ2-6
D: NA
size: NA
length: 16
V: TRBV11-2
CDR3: CASSLRTDSGANVLTF
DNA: TGTGCCAGCAGCCTCAGGACAGACTCTGGGGCCAACGTCCTGACTTTC

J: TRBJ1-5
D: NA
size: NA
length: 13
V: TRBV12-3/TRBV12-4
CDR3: CASSLQFYQPQHF
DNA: TGTGCCAGCAGTTTACAGTTTTATCAGCCCCAGCATTTT

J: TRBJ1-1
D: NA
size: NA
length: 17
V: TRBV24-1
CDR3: CATSDSPARGGNTEAFF
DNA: TGTGCCACCAGTGACTCCCCTGCGCGGGGGGGAAACACTGAAGCTTTCTTT

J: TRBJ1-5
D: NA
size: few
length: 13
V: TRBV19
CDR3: CASSKPGGQPQHF
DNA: TGTGCCAGTAGTAAACCGGGGGGACAGCCCCAGCATTTT

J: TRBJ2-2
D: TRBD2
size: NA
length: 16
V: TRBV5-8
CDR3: CASSLAGGPGTGELFF
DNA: TGTGCCAGCAGCTTGGCGGGGGGGCCGGGCACCGGGGAGCTGTTTTTT

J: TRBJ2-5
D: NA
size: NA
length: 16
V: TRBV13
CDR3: CASSLSYLGKQETQYF
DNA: TGTGCCAGCAGCTTAAGCTACTTGGGCAAACAAGAGACCCAGTACTTC

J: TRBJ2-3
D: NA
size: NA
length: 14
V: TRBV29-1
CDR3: CSVPSGPSTDTQYF
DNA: TGCAGCGTCCCGTCGGGTCCGAGCACAGATACGCAGTATTTT

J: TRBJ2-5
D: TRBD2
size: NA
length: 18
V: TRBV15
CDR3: CATSRVPGLAGGQETQYF
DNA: TGTGCCACCAGCAGAGTCCCAGGACTAGCGGGGGGGCAAGAGACCCAGTACTTC

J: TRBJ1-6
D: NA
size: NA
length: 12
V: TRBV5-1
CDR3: CASSPGESPLHF
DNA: TGCGCCAGCAGCCCTGGAGAGTCACCCCTCCACTTT

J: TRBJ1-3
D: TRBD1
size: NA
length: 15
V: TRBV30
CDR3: CAWRRDRYSGNTIYF
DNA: TGTGCCTGGAGGAGGGACAGGTACTCTGGAAACACCATATATTTT

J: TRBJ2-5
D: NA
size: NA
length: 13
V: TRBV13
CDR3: CASSTTRGETQYF
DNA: TGTGCCAGCAGCACGACAAGAGGGGAGACCCAGTACTTC

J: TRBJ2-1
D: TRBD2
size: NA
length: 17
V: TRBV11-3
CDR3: CASSLSPPGGLYNEQFF
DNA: TGTGCCAGCAGCTTATCTCCCCCGGGGGGGCTCTACAATGAGCAGTTCTTC

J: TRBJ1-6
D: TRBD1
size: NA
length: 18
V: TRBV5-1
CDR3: CASSLAGTGASFGSPLHF
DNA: TGCGCCAGCAGCTTGGCCGGGACAGGGGCCTCTTTTGGTTCACCCCTCCACTTT

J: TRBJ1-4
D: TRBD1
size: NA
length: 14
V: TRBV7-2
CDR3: CASSPGQGKEKLFF
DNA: TGTGCCAGCAGCCCCGGACAGGGAAAGGAAAAACTGTTTTTT

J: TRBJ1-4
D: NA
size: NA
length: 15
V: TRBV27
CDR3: CASSLRGSIGEKLFF
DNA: TGTGCCAGCAGTTTAAGGGGTTCGATCGGTGAAAAACTGTTTTTT

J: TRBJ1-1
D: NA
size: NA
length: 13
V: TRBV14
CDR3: CASSQTRNTEAFF
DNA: TGTGCCAGCAGCCAAACACGGAACACTGAAGCTTTCTTT

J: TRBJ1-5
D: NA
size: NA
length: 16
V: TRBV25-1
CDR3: CASSEEVGGNNQPQHF
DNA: TGTGCCAGCAGTGAAGAGGTAGGAGGTAACAATCAGCCCCAGCATTTT

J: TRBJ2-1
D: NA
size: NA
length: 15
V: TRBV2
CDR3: CASSATRGSYNEQFF
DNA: TGTGCCAGCTCGGCTACACGGGGCTCCTACAATGAGCAGTTCTTC

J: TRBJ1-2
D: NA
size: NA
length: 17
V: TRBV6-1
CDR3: CASSEPSRVGANYGYTF
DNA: TGTGCCAGCAGTGAACCCTCTCGCGTCGGAGCTAACTATGGCTACACCTTC

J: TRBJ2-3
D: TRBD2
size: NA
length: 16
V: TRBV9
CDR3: CASSVLAGGPGDTQYF
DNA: TGTGCCAGCAGCGTACTAGCGGGGGGGCCAGGAGATACGCAGTATTTT

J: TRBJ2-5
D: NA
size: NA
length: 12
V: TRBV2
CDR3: CASSDRVETQYF
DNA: TGTGCCAGCAGTGACAGGGTCGAGACCCAGTACTTC

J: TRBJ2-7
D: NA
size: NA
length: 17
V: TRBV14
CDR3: CASSHGLSGDFTYEQYF
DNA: TGTGCCAGCAGCCACGGCCTATCGGGGGACTTCACCTACGAGCAGTACTTC